This TCR beta chain is drawn from a study of regulatory dendritic cells for organ transplantation. Whole-study results and caveats: Mature dendritic cells appeared to drive more memory CD8+ clonal expansion than regulatory ones. Memory T cells were less diverse than naive, with memory CD8+ most oligoclonal. The most alloreactive TCR clonotypes were found in resting memory CD8+ cells.

The sample holds a few counts of this clone. What it binds is unknown. Using immunoSEQ multiplex PCR, the repertoire was profiled, and TCRdb retains in-frame clones only, with some absent. In the table there are 12,000 or so clones, approximately 70% of which are singletons. Germline loops: CDR1 MNHEY, CDR2 SVGAGI. The CDR3 runs to 14 residues. The V end was cut by 3 bases, the J end by 1 base, with 10 bases between. V gene TRBV6-5 combines with J gene TRBJ2-7; possibly TRBD1 for D (5 bases). The origin of this receptor is a human donor in good health. Sequencing was done on a sample of memory CD8+ T cells from blood. Subset here: CD45RO+ memory T cells. CDR3: CASSYGAASYEQYF. In nucleotides, the CDR3 is TGTGCCAGCAGTTATGGGGCGGCGTCCTACGAGCAGTACTTC.